This is a list of T cell receptor beta chains from one sample in a study of cytomegalovirus exposure and HLA in healthy donors. Sequencing was performed with immunoSEQ multiplex PCR; in TCRdb, only in-frame clones are kept and a portion is missing. The sample holds around 130,000 clones, 82% seen once. Sequencing was carried out using PBMCs. These receptors came from a boy between 10 and 17 years old in good health and CMV-seronegative. The CDR3 runs from the conserved cysteine through the conserved F or W. The D gene is left open where the match is weak. Expanded clones get a size class; other rows say once, few or many, or leave the size out.

V gene	J gene	clone size	D gene	CDR3 DNA	CDR3 protein
TRBV30	TRBJ2-3	few	.	TGTGCCTGGAGTGCGACAGTTGGGGATACGCAGTATTTT	CAWSATVGDTQYF
TRBV4-2	TRBJ2-1	.	.	TGTGCCAGCAGCCAAGTTTCGGGATCAACCTACAATGAGCAGTTCTTC	CASSQVSGSTYNEQFF
TRBV7-9	TRBJ2-1	.	.	TGTGCCAGCAGCTTAGGGGCGGTCGAGGGTTACAATGAGCAGTTCTTC	CASSLGAVEGYNEQFF
TRBV6-6	TRBJ2-7	.	TRBD1	TGTGCCAGCAGTTACGCCAACAGGGGATCCTCCTACGAGCAGTACTTC	CASSYANRGSSYEQYF
TRBV29-1	TRBJ2-7	.	.	TGCAGCGTTTACTGGACAGTCCGCGACGAGCAGTACTTC	CSVYWTVRDEQYF
TRBV5-1	TRBJ1-5	.	.	TGCGCCAGCAGCTTGGCGGGGAATCAGCCCCAGCATTTT	CASSLAGNQPQHF
TRBV6-1	TRBJ1-5	.	.	TGTGCCAGCAGTGAACGACGGGGTAGCAATCAGCCCCAGCATTTT	CASSERRGSNQPQHF
TRBV6-5	TRBJ2-7	.	.	TGTGCCAGCAGAAGACAGTTTCCTTACGAGCAGTACTTC	CASRRQFPYEQYF
TRBV5-4	TRBJ2-3	.	.	TGTGCCAGCAGCCTTTGGGGCTCAGATACGCAGTATTTT	CASSLWGSDTQYF
TRBV6-6	TRBJ2-7	few	.	TGTGCCAGCAGTTACGGTTTAGCGGAGATCTACGAGCAGTACTTC	CASSYGLAEIYEQYF
TRBV5-6	TRBJ1-1	.	.	TGTGCCAGCAGCTCGGGACAGAACACTGAAGCTTTCTTT	CASSSGQNTEAFF
TRBV6-5	TRBJ1-6	once	.	TGTGCCAGCAGTTACGATTCACAACGGGATTCACCCCTCCACTTT	CASSYDSQRDSPLHF
TRBV6-5	TRBJ2-7	.	.	TGTGCCAGCAGTTACTCTTATCAGGGGCCCTACGAGCAGTACTTC	CASSYSYQGPYEQYF
TRBV29-1	TRBJ2-7	.	.	TGCAGCGTTGAAGATCAGGAGGAAAGCTCCTACGAGCAGTACTTC	CSVEDQEESSYEQYF
TRBV30	TRBJ2-1	.	.	TGTGCCTGGAGGTACGAGGGGGGGGGCAATGAGCAGTTCTTC	CAWRYEGGGNEQFF
TRBV28	TRBJ2-5	.	TRBD2	TGTGCCAGCAGTTTAGGGGGCGGGAGGGCCGGGGGGGTGACCCAGTACTTC	CASSLGGGRAGGVTQYF
TRBV7-9	TRBJ2-1	.	.	TGTGCCAGCAGCTTAGGGAGGGAAAAACTGGCAAAAATGGAGCAGTTCTTC	CASSLGREKLAKMEQFF
TRBV4-1	TRBJ1-1	.	TRBD1	TGCGCCAGCAGCCAAATGGTTACAAGGGGGCAGGAAGCTTTCTTT	CASSQMVTRGQEAFF
TRBV10-3	TRBJ1-2	few	.	TGTGCCATCAGTGAAGGGGCGCGGGGGCTCTCCTATGGCTACACCTTC	CAISEGARGLSYGYTF
TRBV7-9	TRBJ2-3	.	.	TGTGCCAGCGGGCCAAGGGGGAGCACAGATACGCAGTATTTT	CASGPRGSTDTQYF
TRBV7-6	TRBJ2-7	once	.	TGTGCCAGCAGCTTAAGGGAGGATGACTACGAGCAGTACTTC	CASSLREDDYEQYF
TRBV19	TRBJ2-7	few	TRBD1	TGTGCCAGTTCTATTGGGACAGGGGGCTCCTACGAGCAGTACTTC	CASSIGTGGSYEQYF
TRBV11-2	TRBJ1-1	.	.	TGTGCCAGCAGCTTAGATCGGACTACTGAAGCTTTCTTT	CASSLDRTTEAFF
TRBV19	TRBJ2-1	.	.	TGTGCCAGTAGTGTCACCGGTCTCCCTAACAATGAGCAGTTCTTC	CASSVTGLPNNEQFF
TRBV5-1	TRBJ2-7	.	.	TGCGCCAGCAGCTTGGTCGGGGGGCTCTCCTACGAGCAGTACTTC	CASSLVGGLSYEQYF
TRBV6-1	TRBJ1-4	few	TRBD1	TGTGCCAGCAGCGGACAGGGAAGTGAAAAACTGTTTTTT	CASSGQGSEKLFF
TRBV7-9	TRBJ2-5	.	TRBD2	TGTGCCAGCAGCTTAGGGACTAGCGGGAGATGGGGAGAGACCCAGTACTTC	CASSLGTSGRWGETQYF
TRBV13	TRBJ2-7	.	TRBD1	TGTGCCAGCAGCTTAGGGGGACAGGGGGCCTACGAGCAGTACTTC	CASSLGGQGAYEQYF